These 19 T cell receptor beta chains were sequenced from one sample in a study of cytomegalovirus exposure and HLA in healthy donors. Only in-frame clones appear in the TCRdb table, and some are missing; sequencing was by immunoSEQ multiplex PCR. The sample lists about 130,000 clones, roughly 86% seen once, with around 3.3% in the top ten. The sequenced sample consisted of PBMCs. These receptors were obtained from a man aged 25-40 years in good health and CMV-seronegative.

This clone was seen once. The V gene is TRBV19, the J gene TRBJ1-5; TRBD1 is a possible D gene (5 bases). The length of the CDR3 is 13 residues. Trimming took off 8 bases at V and 0 bases at J, with 8 bases between the two ends. Germline lookup yields CDR1 LNHDA and CDR2 SQIVND (reference sequence). CDR3 bases: TGTGCCAGTGGTGACAGTAGCAATCAGCCCCAGCATTTT. It translates to CASGDSSNQPQHF.

The V and J genes are TRBV27 and TRBJ1-1, with a weak D call TRBD1 (6 bases). The CDR3 loop spans 16 amino acids. Trimming cost V 9 bases and J 1 base, with 21 bases left between them. Germline V gene lookup returns CDR1 MNHEY and CDR2 SMNVEV (reference sequence). The CDR3: CASTPEFRGANTEAFF. The CDR3 coding sequence is TGTGCCAGTACACCAGAGTTCCGGGGGGCGAACACTGAAGCTTTCTTT.

The CDR3 protein is CASRREFYGYTF. CDR3 bases: TGTGCCAGTAGGCGGGAATTCTATGGCTACACCTTC. The rearrangement uses TRBV19 and TRBJ1-2; D is ambiguous. The CDR3 runs to 12 residues. Germline CDR1 is LNHDA and CDR2 is SQIVND (reference sequence). The V end lost 6 bases, the J end lost 4 bases, and 9 bases lay between the germline ends.

This rearrangement joins TRBV25-1 to TRBJ2-7, with D possibly TRBD1 on 5 matching bases. The CDR3 totals 13 residues. Germline-derived CDR1 and CDR2 are MGHDK and SYGVNS. V lost 2 bases and J 3 bases, leaving 8 bases between the germline ends. CDR3 loop: CASSEVDSYEQYF. CDR3 sequence (DNA): TGTGCCAGCAGTGAAGTCGACAGCTACGAGCAGTACTTC.

This clone has only one observation. This chain links TRBV6-1 with TRBJ2-3; maybe TRBD1 (5 bases). CDR3 length equals 14 residues. CDR1 is MNHNS and CDR2 is SASEGT in the germline V gene. V lost 6 bases and J 1 base, leaving 11 bases between the germline ends. The chain's CDR3 is CASSVVGGTDTQYF. The CDR3 region has the DNA TGTGCCAGCAGCGTCGTAGGGGGCACAGATACGCAGTATTTT.

The rearrangement links TRBV28 to TRBJ2-5, with TRBD1 matching over 7 bases. The germline V gene has CDR1 MDHEN and CDR2 SYDVKM. The CDR3 totals 13 residues. The CDR3 DNA follows: TGTGCAGTAGGGGGCCAGGTTCCTGAGACCCAGTACTTC. Translation: CAVGGQVPETQYF.

This clone was found once. The CDR3 sequence: CASADSYSGANVLTF. CDR3 bases: TGTGCCAGCGCGGACAGCTACTCTGGGGCCAACGTCCTGACTTTC. V is TRBV6-5 and J is TRBJ2-6; a weak D match, TRBD1 (6 bases). V was pared by 8 bases and J by 0 bases, with 11 bases between. This CDR3 spans 15 amino acids. In germline, CDR1 is MNHEY, CDR2 SVGAGI.

V usage is TRBV7-9 and J usage is TRBJ2-3; TRBD1 matches at 7 bases. Trimming at V came to 5 bases and at J to 2 bases, leaving 10 bases not matched to a gene. The CDR3 runs 16 residues. Germline lookup yields CDR1 SEHNR and CDR2 FQNEAQ (reference sequence). As DNA, the CDR3 is TGTGCCAGCAGCCCAGACAGGGACGGATCCACAGATACGCAGTATTTT. This encodes CASSPDRDGSTDTQYF.

For the CDR3, the DNA is TGTGCTTTGGGGGGGCAGTACGAGCAGTACTTC. This sequence encodes CALGGQYEQYF. This sequence joins TRBV28 and TRBJ2-7; the D gene is possibly TRBD2 (7 bases). CDR1 and CDR2 (germline): MDHEN, SYDVKM. The CDR3 length is 11 residues.

J is TRBJ2-5 and V is TRBV6-1; the D gene is possibly TRBD1 (5 bases). The CDR3 sequence is 14 residues long. Per the germline V gene, CDR1 is MNHNS and CDR2 is SASEGT. The V gene lost 6 bases and the J gene lost 5 bases, with 16 bases spanning the gap. Here the CDR3 reads CASSTGAGSETQYF. DNA for the CDR3: TGTGCCAGCAGCACAGGCGCCGGGTCGGAGACCCAGTACTTC.

The chain has TRBV5-1 and TRBJ1-2; possible D gene TRBD1, 6 bases. V was pared by 0 bases and J by 4 bases, with 10 bases between. Germline V gene sequence: CDR1 SGHRS, CDR2 YFSETQ. This CDR3 spans 14 amino acids. CDR3 sequence reads: CASSLAGDVYGYTF. The CDR3 DNA reads TGCGCCAGCAGCTTGGCAGGGGATGTCTATGGCTACACCTTC.

The chain carries TRBV25-1 and TRBJ1-1; 7 bases fit TRBD1. The CDR3 extends over 14 amino acids. Germline CDR1 MGHDK, CDR2 SYGVNS. The junction had 11 bases not matched to a gene; V was cut back by 3 bases and J by 10 bases. The CDR3: CASSEDRPILGAFF. The CDR3 DNA sequence: TGTGCCAGCAGTGAGGACAGGCCTATTTTGGGAGCTTTCTTT. The whole variable domain, remainder taken from reference TRBV25-1 and TRBJ1-1, is EADIYQTPRYLVIGTGKKITLECSQTMGHDKMYWYQQDPGMELHLIHYSYGVNSTEKGDLSSESTVSRIRTEHFPLTLESARPSHTSQYLCASSEDRPILGAFFGQGTRLTVV.

This clone was seen only once. The rearrangement links TRBV5-8 to TRBJ2-5; 9 bases line up with TRBD1. V shed 1 base, J shed 4 bases, and the junction held 8 bases outside the gene matches. From germline, CDR1 is SGHTS and CDR2 YDEGEE. CDR3 length: 16 residues. CDR3 protein: CASSLMWSGQGETQYF. Here the CDR3 DNA reads TGTGCCAGCAGCTTGATGTGGTCGGGACAGGGAGAGACCCAGTACTTC.

This clone was counted between two and nine times. V gene TRBV7-2 combines with J gene TRBJ1-5; a possible D gene is TRBD1 (5 bases). CDR1 and CDR2 (germline): SGHTA, FQGNSA. The V and J ends lost 5 bases and 7 bases respectively, with 15 bases between them. The CDR3 contains 14 residues. CDR3: CASSTGLSPQPQHF. CDR3 nucleotides: TGTGCCAGCAGCACGGGACTCTCCCCGCAGCCCCAGCATTTT. The full variable domain, with the rest looked up from reference TRBV7-2 and TRBJ1-5, is GAGVSQSPSNKVTEKGKDVELRCDPISGHTALYWYRQSLGQGLEFLIYFQGNSAPDKSGLPSDRFSAERTGGSVSTLTIQRTQQEDSAVYLCASSTGLSPQPQHFGDGTRLSIL.

The rearrangement uses TRBV9 and TRBJ1-3; D unresolved. The CDR3 extends over 14 amino acids. V lost 4 bases and J lost 2, with 10 bases in between. Germline V gene lookup returns CDR1 SGDLS and CDR2 YYNGEE. CDR3: CASSPFQAGNTIYF. CDR3 coding DNA: TGTGCCAGCAGCCCCTTCCAGGCTGGAAACACCATATATTTT.

The rearrangement uses TRBV6-5 and TRBJ2-7, with D tentatively TRBD2 (6 bases). This CDR3 has 14 amino acids. Germline values: CDR1 MNHEY, CDR2 SVGAGI. Trimming took 4 bases from V and 2 from J, leaving 12 bases between them. Here the CDR3 reads CASSLRRGAYEQYF. CDR3 DNA: TGTGCCAGCAGTTTACGGCGGGGCGCCTACGAGCAGTACTTC.

This clone was picked up a small number of times. V usage is TRBV7-3 and J usage is TRBJ2-2, with 9 bases matching TRBD1. Germline CDR1 SGHTA, CDR2 FQGTGA. This CDR3 spans 15 amino acids. J was trimmed by 7 bases and V by 0 bases; bases with no gene match: 3. CDR3 protein: CASSLTGTGIGELFF. The DNA for the CDR3 is TGTGCCAGCAGCTTAACCGGGACAGGGATCGGGGAGCTGTTTTTT.

V is TRBV5-1 and J is TRBJ1-1; TRBD1 matches at 7 bases. The CDR3 totals 15 residues. Unmatched junction bases numbered 7, after V lost 2 bases and J lost 3 bases. Germline V gives CDR1 SGHRS, CDR2 YFSETQ. The DNA of the CDR3 is TGCGCCAGCAGCTTTGAGGCAGGGGGAGACACTGAAGCTTTCTTT. Its translation is CASSFEAGGDTEAFF.

The V gene is TRBV6-5, the J gene TRBJ1-5, with 9 bases aligning to TRBD1. J was trimmed by 4 bases and V by 6 bases; bases with no gene match: 4. This CDR3 has 14 amino acids. Germline CDR1 MNHEY, CDR2 SVGAGI. The CDR3 sequence is CASRGTGRNQPQHF. The CDR3 DNA is TGTGCCAGCAGGGGGACAGGGCGGAATCAGCCCCAGCATTTT.